The rows below give T cell receptor beta chains drawn from one sample of a study of cytomegalovirus exposure and HLA in healthy donors. Method: immunoSEQ multiplex PCR; TCRdb's copy keeps in-frame clones and lacks some. The sample records 150,000 to 200,000 clones, roughly 80% being singletons. Sequenced input: PBMCs. These TCRs come from a human donor in good health. Both conserved end residues are part of each CDR3. The order of the fields is D gene, CDR3 length, J gene, V gene, clone size, CDR3 DNA, CDR3 protein. D genes are given only for firm matches. A clone size is listed for some rows: how often the clone was seen (once, few, many), or a class if it is expanded.

d_call: TRBD1; cdr3_length: 16; j_call: TRBJ2-1; v_call: TRBV29-1; clone_size: -; cdr3_nt: TGCAGCGTTCACGGCGATCCGGGACAGTCTTACAATGAGCAGTTCTTC; cdr3_aa: CSVHGDPGQSYNEQFF
d_call: TRBD1; cdr3_length: 15; j_call: TRBJ1-5; v_call: TRBV6-1; clone_size: -; cdr3_nt: TGTGCCAGCAACTCGGACGACAGGGCCTATCAGCCCCAGCATTTT; cdr3_aa: CASNSDDRAYQPQHF
d_call: TRBD1; cdr3_length: 13; j_call: TRBJ1-2; v_call: TRBV14; clone_size: -; cdr3_nt: TGTGCCAGCAGCCGCAGACAGGGCGGGAGCTACACCTTC; cdr3_aa: CASSRRQGGSYTF
d_call: -; cdr3_length: 14; j_call: TRBJ2-3; v_call: TRBV18; clone_size: -; cdr3_nt: TGTGCCAGCTCACGCAGCGACCGGGGAGATACGCAGTATTTT; cdr3_aa: CASSRSDRGDTQYF
d_call: -; cdr3_length: 17; j_call: TRBJ1-1; v_call: TRBV4-3; clone_size: once; cdr3_nt: TGCGCCAGCAGCCCTGTGACGACAAAGAATAAGAACACTGAAGCTTTCTTT; cdr3_aa: CASSPVTTKNKNTEAFF
d_call: -; cdr3_length: 15; j_call: TRBJ1-4; v_call: TRBV6-1; clone_size: few; cdr3_nt: TGTGCCAGCAGTGAAGTGGGGGCGTCGGGTGAAAAACTGTTTTTT; cdr3_aa: CASSEVGASGEKLFF
d_call: TRBD1; cdr3_length: 15; j_call: TRBJ2-7; v_call: TRBV10-3; clone_size: -; cdr3_nt: TGTGCCATCAGTGAGTCGCCGGACAGGGGTTTCGAGCAGTACTTC; cdr3_aa: CAISESPDRGFEQYF
d_call: -; cdr3_length: 14; j_call: TRBJ1-1; v_call: TRBV5-4; clone_size: -; cdr3_nt: TGTGCCAGCAGCCGGGTCTTAGGGGACACTGAAGCTTTCTTT; cdr3_aa: CASSRVLGDTEAFF
d_call: TRBD1; cdr3_length: 11; j_call: TRBJ1-4; v_call: TRBV25-1; clone_size: once; cdr3_nt: TGTGCCAGCAGCGCCGGGACAGGGCGGATTTTT; cdr3_aa: CASSAGTGRIF
d_call: TRBD1; cdr3_length: 14; j_call: TRBJ2-7; v_call: TRBV5-4; clone_size: -; cdr3_nt: TGTGCCAGCAGCTTGGACAGGGGGCTTTACGAGCAGTACTTC; cdr3_aa: CASSLDRGLYEQYF
d_call: -; cdr3_length: 12; j_call: TRBJ2-7; v_call: TRBV6-1; clone_size: -; cdr3_nt: TGTGCCAGCAGTGCCCAGGGCTACGAGCAGTACTTC; cdr3_aa: CASSAQGYEQYF
d_call: TRBD1; cdr3_length: 14; j_call: TRBJ1-1; v_call: TRBV19; clone_size: -; cdr3_nt: TGTGCCAGTAGACCCGACAGGGGAACCACTGAAGCTTTCTTT; cdr3_aa: CASRPDRGTTEAFF
d_call: -; cdr3_length: 15; j_call: TRBJ1-3; v_call: TRBV15; clone_size: -; cdr3_nt: TGTGCCACCAGCAGAGGTACTAACTCTGGAAACACCATATATTTT; cdr3_aa: CATSRGTNSGNTIYF
d_call: TRBD1; cdr3_length: 15; j_call: TRBJ1-6; v_call: TRBV19; clone_size: -; cdr3_nt: TGTGCCAGTAGTATAAGGACAGGGGAGAGTTCACCCCTCCACTTT; cdr3_aa: CASSIRTGESSPLHF
d_call: -; cdr3_length: 13; j_call: TRBJ2-3; v_call: TRBV10-3; clone_size: -; cdr3_nt: TGTGCCATCAGTGACGCAGGGGCGGATGAGCGGTATTTT; cdr3_aa: CAISDAGADERYF
d_call: TRBD2; cdr3_length: 18; j_call: TRBJ2-5; v_call: TRBV4-2; clone_size: -; cdr3_nt: TGTGCCAGCAGCCAAGATAGGGTAGCGGGGGGTCACCAAGAGACCCAGTACTTC; cdr3_aa: CASSQDRVAGGHQETQYF
d_call: TRBD2; cdr3_length: 17; j_call: TRBJ2-7; v_call: TRBV28; clone_size: -; cdr3_nt: TGTGCCAGCAGTTTCCCGCCGGGACTAGCGGGGCACTACGAGCAGTACTTC; cdr3_aa: CASSFPPGLAGHYEQYF
d_call: -; cdr3_length: 15; j_call: TRBJ1-5; v_call: TRBV7-6; clone_size: few; cdr3_nt: TGTGCCAGCAGCGCAACCTCAGGGGTTTTGGCGCCCCAGCATTTT; cdr3_aa: CASSATSGVLAPQHF
d_call: -; cdr3_length: 14; j_call: TRBJ2-7; v_call: TRBV15; clone_size: -; cdr3_nt: TGTGCCACCAGCAGGGGAGAGGGCCTCTACGAGCAGTACTTC; cdr3_aa: CATSRGEGLYEQYF
d_call: -; cdr3_length: 14; j_call: TRBJ2-1; v_call: TRBV7-9; clone_size: -; cdr3_nt: TGTGCCACCCAACAAAACGGAGGGTTTAATGAGCAGTTCTTC; cdr3_aa: CATQQNGGFNEQFF
d_call: TRBD1; cdr3_length: 16; j_call: TRBJ2-7; v_call: TRBV11-2; clone_size: -; cdr3_nt: TGTGCCAGCAGCTTAGATCCGGACAGGGGTTCCTACGAGCAGTACTTC; cdr3_aa: CASSLDPDRGSYEQYF
d_call: -; cdr3_length: 13; j_call: TRBJ2-7; v_call: TRBV7-9; clone_size: -; cdr3_nt: TGTGCCAGCAGCTTAGAACAGACCTCCGAGCAGTACTTC; cdr3_aa: CASSLEQTSEQYF
d_call: TRBD2; cdr3_length: 15; j_call: TRBJ2-1; v_call: TRBV12-5; clone_size: -; cdr3_nt: TGTGCTAGTGAACCTAGCGGGGGGTCGTACAATGAGCAGTTCTTC; cdr3_aa: CASEPSGGSYNEQFF
d_call: -; cdr3_length: 17; j_call: TRBJ2-7; v_call: TRBV4-3; clone_size: -; cdr3_nt: TGCGCCAGCAGCCAAGATTCTTCATTGGCGGGACGAGAGGAGCAGTACTTC; cdr3_aa: CASSQDSSLAGREEQYF
d_call: TRBD1; cdr3_length: 14; j_call: TRBJ1-1; v_call: TRBV2; clone_size: -; cdr3_nt: TGTGCCAGCAGTGAAGCGGCGCAGGGGGCTGAAGCTTTCTTT; cdr3_aa: CASSEAAQGAEAFF
d_call: TRBD2; cdr3_length: 15; j_call: TRBJ2-5; v_call: TRBV7-6; clone_size: -; cdr3_nt: TGTGCCAGCAGCTTAGGGGGACTAGCTTTAGAGACCCAGTACTTC; cdr3_aa: CASSLGGLALETQYF
d_call: -; cdr3_length: 14; j_call: TRBJ1-2; v_call: TRBV7-8; clone_size: -; cdr3_nt: TGTGCCAGCAGCTCCCCGGACACCCCCTATGGCTACACCTTC; cdr3_aa: CASSSPDTPYGYTF
d_call: -; cdr3_length: 13; j_call: TRBJ2-7; v_call: TRBV2; clone_size: once; cdr3_nt: TGTGCCAGCAGGAACCGGGAGAATTACGAGCAGTACTTC; cdr3_aa: CASRNRENYEQYF
d_call: TRBD1; cdr3_length: 14; j_call: TRBJ2-7; v_call: TRBV10-3; clone_size: -; cdr3_nt: TGTGCCATCAGTGAGGAGAGACAGGGCTACGAGCAGTACTTC; cdr3_aa: CAISEERQGYEQYF
d_call: -; cdr3_length: 13; j_call: TRBJ2-1; v_call: TRBV29-1; clone_size: -; cdr3_nt: TGCAGCGTTGAGCCGGAGGTGGTGGATGAGCAGTTCTTC; cdr3_aa: CSVEPEVVDEQFF
d_call: -; cdr3_length: 14; j_call: TRBJ1-2; v_call: TRBV27; clone_size: -; cdr3_nt: TGTGCCAGCAGTTTATCCTTCAGAGGCTATGGCTACACCTTC; cdr3_aa: CASSLSFRGYGYTF
d_call: -; cdr3_length: 14; j_call: TRBJ1-2; v_call: TRBV9; clone_size: -; cdr3_nt: TGTGCCAGCAGCGTAGAGGCAGGGGACTATGGCTACACCTTC; cdr3_aa: CASSVEAGDYGYTF
d_call: TRBD1; cdr3_length: 15; j_call: TRBJ2-1; v_call: TRBV5-4; clone_size: few; cdr3_nt: TGTGCCAGCAGCTCGCCGACAGGGACGTCGGCTGAGCAGTTCTTC; cdr3_aa: CASSSPTGTSAEQFF
d_call: TRBD1; cdr3_length: 15; j_call: TRBJ2-1; v_call: TRBV6-1; clone_size: -; cdr3_nt: TGTGCCAGCAGACCGACAGGGACCCCGTACAATGAGCAGTTCTTC; cdr3_aa: CASRPTGTPYNEQFF
d_call: TRBD2; cdr3_length: 17; j_call: TRBJ2-3; v_call: TRBV5-1; clone_size: -; cdr3_nt: TGCGCCAGCAAGCTTGACTCTAGAGCGGGGGGCACAGATACGCAGTATTTT; cdr3_aa: CASKLDSRAGGTDTQYF
d_call: TRBD2; cdr3_length: 15; j_call: TRBJ2-7; v_call: TRBV25-1; clone_size: -; cdr3_nt: TGTGCCAGCAGTGAGACTAGCGGGGGGTTCGTAGAGCAGTACTTC; cdr3_aa: CASSETSGGFVEQYF
d_call: TRBD2; cdr3_length: 14; j_call: TRBJ2-3; v_call: TRBV5-1; clone_size: once; cdr3_nt: TGCGCCAGCAGCGGGGGGGAGGGCCCAGATACGCAGTATTTT; cdr3_aa: CASSGGEGPDTQYF